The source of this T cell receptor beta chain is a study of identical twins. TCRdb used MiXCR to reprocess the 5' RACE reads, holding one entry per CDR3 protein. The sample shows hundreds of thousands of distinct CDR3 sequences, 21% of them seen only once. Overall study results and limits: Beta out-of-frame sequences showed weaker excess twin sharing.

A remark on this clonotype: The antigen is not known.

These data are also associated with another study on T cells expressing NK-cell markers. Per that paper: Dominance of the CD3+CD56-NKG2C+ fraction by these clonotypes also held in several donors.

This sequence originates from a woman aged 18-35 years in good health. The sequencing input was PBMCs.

The CDR3 loop is CSARDPSEAGYEQFF. The CDR3 DNA is TGCAGTGCTAGAGATCCCAGTGAAGCGGGCTATGAGCAGTTCTTC. The genes are TRBV20-1 and TRBJ2-1; possible D gene TRBD2, 6 bases. The CDR3 runs 15 residues. V was shortened by 0 bases and J by 8 bases, with 17 bases between the two germline ends. Germline CDR1 is DFQATT and CDR2 is SNEGSKA (reference sequence).